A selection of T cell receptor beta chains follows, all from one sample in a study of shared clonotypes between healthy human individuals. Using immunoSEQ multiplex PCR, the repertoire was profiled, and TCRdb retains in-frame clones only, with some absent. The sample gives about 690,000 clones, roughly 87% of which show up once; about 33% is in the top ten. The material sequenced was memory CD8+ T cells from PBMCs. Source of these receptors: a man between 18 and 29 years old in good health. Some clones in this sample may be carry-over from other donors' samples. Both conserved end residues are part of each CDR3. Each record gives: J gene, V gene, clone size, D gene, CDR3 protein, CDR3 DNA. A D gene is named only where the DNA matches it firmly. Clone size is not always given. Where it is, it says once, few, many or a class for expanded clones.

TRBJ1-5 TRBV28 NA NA CASRAGAFSNQPQHF TGTGCCAGCAGAGCTGGGGCTTTTAGCAATCAGCCCCAGCATTTT
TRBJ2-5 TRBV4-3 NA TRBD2 CASSQEPSGRAGFETQYF TGCGCCAGCAGCCAAGAACCTAGCGGGAGGGCCGGTTTTGAGACCCAGTACTTC
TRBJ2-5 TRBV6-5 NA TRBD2 CASSSGGRAGETQYF TGTGCCAGCAGTTCCGGCGGGAGGGCCGGGGAGACCCAGTACTTC
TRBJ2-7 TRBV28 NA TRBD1 CASSITDRRKSEQYF TGTGCCAGCAGTATAACGGACAGGAGAAAGTCCGAGCAGTACTTC
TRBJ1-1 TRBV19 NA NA CASSWGGASEAFF TGTGCCAGTAGCTGGGGAGGGGCCTCTGAAGCTTTCTTT
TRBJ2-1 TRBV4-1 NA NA CASSQGGSNYNEQFF TGCGCCAGCAGCCAAGGAGGCTCGAACTACAATGAGCAGTTCTTC
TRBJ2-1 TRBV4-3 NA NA CASSPADRPNNEQFF TGCGCCAGCAGCCCCGCCGACAGGCCGAACAATGAGCAGTTCTTC
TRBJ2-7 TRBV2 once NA CASREVTGITHEQYF TGTGCCAGCAGAGAGGTGACAGGAATCACCCACGAGCAGTACTTC
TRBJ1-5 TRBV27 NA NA CASRPWGSNQPQHF TGTGCCAGCAGACCGTGGGGGTCCAATCAGCCCCAGCATTTT
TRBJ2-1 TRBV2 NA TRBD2 CASLAGAGGSSYNEQFF TGTGCCAGCTTAGCGGGAGCGGGGGGGAGCTCCTACAATGAGCAGTTCTTC
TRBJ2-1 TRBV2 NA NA CASSDSKSSYNEQFF TGTGCCAGCAGTGACTCGAAGAGCTCCTACAATGAGCAGTTCTTC